This note documents a single T cell receptor beta chain sequence. What it binds is not known. Germline values: CDR1 SGHTA, CDR2 FQGNSA. Trimming took 0 bases from V and 8 from J, leaving 11 bases between them. The CDR3 is made up of 15 amino acids. The time point: week 11, during vaccination. Topical imiquimod accompanied each vaccine dose, which consisted of 300 ug of mutant IDH1 20-mer peptide. Donor diagnoses consisted of new WHO grade 3 or 4 IDH1-mutant, ATRX-lost astrocytomas. This entry belongs to a study of a mutant IDH1 vaccine in newly diagnosed glioma. The wider study: Across weeks 1, 3, 5, 7, 11, 15, 19 and 23, patients received a vaccination each time, eight in all. Radiotherapy alone preceded vaccination by 4-6 weeks; alternatively, vaccination started with temozolomide cycles. The earlier regimen, radiotherapy, temozolomide, or both, was most often both.

Some clones are missing from TCRdb's copy, which holds only in-frame ones; the method was immunoSEQ multiplex PCR. The profile shows tens of thousands of clones, approximately 84% of them singletons. The chain employs TRBV7-2 and TRBJ1-6; D might be TRBD1 (6 bases). The specimen was PBMCs, collected from a glioma patient whose treatment included an IDH1 peptide vaccine. The TCR originated in a woman in her forties or fifties with glioma. The CDR3 nucleotides are TGTGCCAGCAGCTTAGCCGGGACAAAGGATTCACCCCTCCACTTT. It translates to CASSLAGTKDSPLHF.